Presented here are 9 T cell receptor beta chains from one specimen sequenced in a study of shared clonotypes between healthy human individuals. This table comes from immunoSEQ multiplex PCR, and its TCRdb copy is limited to in-frame clones, with some not included. The table records almost 750,000 clones, around 77% of them present only once. Material: memory CD4+ T cells sorted from blood. The subset here: CD45RA-negative fraction. These TCRs come from a woman between 25 and 40 years old in good health.

V is TRBV15 and J is TRBJ2-7; no reliable D call. Germline V CDR1 and CDR2: LNHNV, YYDKDF (reference sequence). With 2 bases removed from V and 5 bases from J, the gap between germline ends came to 13 bases. This CDR3 region has 14 residues. This CDR3 reads CATSRQSRMDEQYF. CDR3 nucleotide sequence: TGTGCCACCAGCAGACAGTCGCGGATGGACGAGCAGTACTTC.

This chain joins TRBV7-6 and TRBJ2-5; D may be TRBD1 (6 bases). Germline assignment: CDR1 SGHVS and CDR2 FNYEAQ. The V end lost 5 bases, the J end lost 5 bases, and 24 bases lay between the germline ends. This CDR3 is built from 17 residues. The CDR3 DNA sequence: TGTGCCAGCAGCCTCTTACAGGGTACGGTGTTTGCGGAGACCCAGTACTTC. It encodes CASSLLQGTVFAETQYF.

V gene TRBV7-9 combines with J gene TRBJ2-5; no clear D. The germline V gene encodes CDR1 SEHNR and CDR2 FQNEAQ (reference sequence). This CDR3 is built from 16 residues. Trimming removed 5 bases from V and 4 bases from J, with 20 bases in between. The CDR3 is CASSRFGQALGETQYF. CDR3 DNA: TGTGCCAGCAGCCGCTTCGGGCAGGCCTTGGGAGAGACCCAGTACTTC. Supplemented by reference TRBV7-9 and TRBJ2-5, the full variable domain reads DTGVSQNPRHKITKRGQNVTFRCDPISEHNRLYWYRQTLGQGPEFLTYFQNEAQLEKSRLLSDRFSAERPKGSFSTLEIQRTEQGDSAMYLCASSRFGQALGETQYFGPGTRLLVL.

The genes are TRBV5-5 and TRBJ1-5; 7 bases are a match to TRBD1. Germline CDR1 is SGHKS and CDR2 is YYEKEE (reference sequence). The CDR3 has 13 residues. V lost 4 bases and J lost 9; bases outside the gene matches: 7. The CDR3 DNA follows: TGTGCCAGCAGCCTGTGGACAGGTGGGCCCCAGCATTTT. Translating it yields CASSLWTGGPQHF.

This chain joins TRBV18 and TRBJ1-3; D is uncertain. V lost 2 bases and J 4 bases, leaving 9 bases between the germline ends. The CDR3 consists of 14 residues. CDR1 is KGHSH and CDR2 is LQKENI in the germline V gene. Written as DNA, the CDR3 is TGTGCCAGCTCACCAGCCCAGCTCGGAAACACCATATATTTT. Its translation: CASSPAQLGNTIYF.

V is TRBV6-6 and J is TRBJ1-4; D unclear. Germline lookup yields CDR1 MNHNY and CDR2 SVGAGI (reference sequence). The CDR3 has 13 residues. V was pared by 8 bases and J by 8 bases, with 15 bases between. The CDR3 DNA is TGTGCCAGCGGCGGACCCCGCGGGGAAAAACTGTTTTTT. Translating it yields CASGGPRGEKLFF.

The chain has TRBV28 and TRBJ1-1, with D possibly TRBD1 on 5 matching bases. V lost 3 bases to trimming and J lost 1 base, with 12 bases between them. CDR3 length: 15 residues. Germline assignment: CDR1 MDHEN and CDR2 SYDVKM. This CDR3 reads CASSFEQARNTEAFF. In DNA form, the CDR3 reads TGTGCCAGCAGTTTCGAACAGGCGAGGAACACTGAAGCTTTCTTT.

This clone was counted a few times. The V gene is TRBV6-6, the J gene TRBJ2-7; no definite D call. The germline V gene encodes CDR1 MNHNY and CDR2 SVGAGI (reference sequence). This CDR3 comprises 14 residues. The V and J ends lost 4 bases and 12 bases respectively, with 22 bases between them. CDR3 DNA: TGTGCCAGCAGTTCAACCCTATCGGAGACACACTGGTACTTC. It encodes CASSSTLSETHWYF.

This clone has more than one count but fewer than ten. This sequence joins TRBV5-1 and TRBJ1-2, with D unresolved. Germline V gene sequence: CDR1 SGHRS, CDR2 YFSETQ. The CDR3 extends over 14 amino acids. Trimming pared 0 bases from V and 6 bases from J, leaving 12 bases between. The DNA of the CDR3 is TGCGCCAGCAGCTTGGTCGATGGGGTTAATGGCTACACCTTC. Protein product: CASSLVDGVNGYTF.